This paragraph covers one T cell receptor beta chain sequence. Its matching antigen is unknown. This entry is derived from a study of T cell responses to AZD1222 COVID-19 vaccine. Whole-study findings and limits: Reportedly, nearly half of unique spike TCRs recognized epitopes outside B.1.351/B.1.1.7 mutations. AZD1222 recipients seropositive at baseline numbered only five to seven. White British people made up most donors, females outnumbered males, and clonal diversity was possibly underestimated. An increase in Spike-specific TCR breadth and depth was observed after two AZD1222 doses.

Trimming took 3 bases from V and 1 from J, leaving 8 bases between them. Germline CDR1 SGDLS, CDR2 YYNGEE. This CDR3 comprises 13 residues. Generated by immunoSEQ multiplex PCR, the TCRdb table keeps only in-frame clones and is missing some. The table has 200,000 or so clones, 90% to 95% seen once; the top ten hold roughly 8.4%. The chain employs TRBV9 and TRBJ2-7, with D hard to call. This material consisted of peripheral blood, taken on day 0 of AZD1222 vaccination. This clonotype was obtained from an adult in good health. The CDR3 DNA is TGTGCCAGCAGCGCGGACGGTTCCTACGAGCAGTACTTC. This sequence encodes CASSADGSYEQYF. The full variable domain, in which reference TRBV9 and TRBJ2-7 provide the parts outside the CDR3, is DSGVTQTPKHLITATGQRVTLRCSPRSGDLSVYWYQQSLDQGLQFLIQYYNGEERAKGNILERFSAQQFPDLHSELNLSSLELGDSALYFCASSADGSYEQYFGPGTRLTVT.